This passage covers 8 T cell receptor beta chains from one sample sequenced in a study of PD-1 blockade in classical Hodgkin lymphoma. As for time point: cycle 4 day 1 (C4D1), after five to seven weeks of nivolumab. Every single patient, without exception, relapsed after autologous stem cell transplantation, and brentuximab vedotin exposure varied. Assay: immunoSEQ multiplex PCR; the TCRdb copy retains only in-frame clones and omits some. The data contain 90,000 to 140,000 clones, around nine tenths of them singletons. The sample was peripheral blood mononuclear cells (PBMCs), taken before the fourth cycle of nivolumab. The receptors come from a human donor with classical Hodgkin lymphoma.

The count of this clone is one. The rearrangement uses TRBV4-2 and TRBJ1-4; tentatively, D is TRBD1 (5 bases). With 5 bases removed from V and 8 bases from J, the gap between germline ends came to 15 bases. CDR1 is LGHNA, CDR2 YNFKEQ, per germline. This CDR3 spans 14 amino acids. Here the CDR3 DNA reads TGTGCCAGCAGCTCCGGGACCTTGGAGGAAAAACTGTTTTTT. This sequence encodes CASSSGTLEEKLFF.

J is TRBJ1-4 and V is TRBV27, with 10 bases identical to TRBD1. The CDR3 has 14 residues. Trimming took 6 bases from V and 6 from J; bases not matched to a gene: 4. Germline CDR1 MNHEY, CDR2 SMNVEV (reference sequence). In DNA form, the CDR3 reads TGTGCCAGCAGGGGCGGGACAGGGGATGAAAAACTGTTTTTT. This encodes CASRGGTGDEKLFF.

This chain joins TRBV4-1 and TRBJ2-1; no clear D. Germline CDR1 reads MGHRA; CDR2 reads YSYEKL. V was clipped by 4 bases and J by 8 bases, with 15 bases between them. CDR3 length equals 14 residues. Written as DNA, the CDR3 is TGCGCCAGCAGCCCACAAGATTTAGGCGATGAGCAGTTCTTC. The encoded protein is CASSPQDLGDEQFF.

This chain uses TRBV4-3 with TRBJ1-6; unclear D gene. The CDR3 length is 16 residues. Trimming took off 0 bases at V and 3 bases at J, with 9 bases between the two ends. Germline V lookup: CDR1 LGHNA, CDR2 YSLEER. The CDR3 sequence is CASSQDRDNYNSPLHF. The DNA for the CDR3 is TGCGCCAGCAGCCAAGATCGAGACAACTATAATTCACCCCTCCACTTT.

V gene TRBV25-1 combines with J gene TRBJ2-7, with D perhaps matching TRBD1 or TRBD2 (6 bases each). Germline lookup yields CDR1 MGHDK and CDR2 SYGVNS. CDR3 length: 15 amino acids. V gave up 4 bases and J gave up 6 bases, with 19 bases separating them. CDR3 residues: CASSGGASWDPEQYF. The CDR3 region has the DNA TGTGCCAGCAGTGGGGGGGCTAGCTGGGATCCCGAGCAGTACTTC.

The chain employs TRBV11-2 and TRBJ2-2; no clear D gene. This CDR3 is built from 14 residues. V was pared by 0 bases and J by 5 bases, with 7 bases between. In germline, CDR1 is SGHAT, CDR2 FQNNGV. This CDR3 reads CASSLERQTGELFF. The CDR3 DNA is TGTGCCAGCAGCTTAGAGAGGCAAACCGGGGAGCTGTTTTTT.

The chain combines TRBV2 with TRBJ2-1; 7 nucleotides line up with TRBD1. Germline CDR1 and CDR2: SNHLY and FYNNEI. The CDR3 is 15 amino acids. J gave up 0 bases and V 7 bases, and 6 bases lay outside the gene matches. The CDR3 is CASKPTGVSYNEQFF. The DNA for the CDR3 is TGTGCCAGCAAGCCCACAGGGGTCTCCTACAATGAGCAGTTCTTC.

The rearrangement joins TRBV7-9 to TRBJ2-5; 9 positions agree with TRBD2. Germline CDR1 reads SEHNR; CDR2 reads FQNEAQ (reference sequence). The CDR3 runs 16 residues. J gave up 4 bases and V 4 bases, and 10 bases lay outside the gene matches. CDR3 residues: CASSSSLAGDGETQYF. CDR3 DNA: TGTGCCAGCAGCTCCTCGTTAGCGGGAGACGGAGAGACCCAGTACTTC.